Listed below are T cell receptor beta chains from one sample, sequenced in a study of T cell responses to AZD1222 COVID-19 vaccine. Assay: immunoSEQ multiplex PCR; the TCRdb copy retains only in-frame clones and omits some. The repertoire holds roughly 150,000 clones, with around 90% as singletons. Material: peripheral blood, obtained 28 days after the second AZD1222 dose. These receptors originate from an adult who received the AZD1222 COVID-19 vaccine. Each CDR3 is given with its conserved first and last residue. The D gene is left open where the match is weak. Where a row states a size, it is once, few, many or the class of an expanded clone; other rows omit it.

D | J | size | V | DNA | CDR3
TRBD2 | TRBJ2-2 | - | TRBV18 | TGTGCCAGCTCACCACCTTCGAGCGGGAGTATTTCCGGGGAGCTGTTTTTT | CASSPPSSGSISGELFF
- | TRBJ1-1 | - | TRBV12-3/TRBV12-4 | TGTGCCGGGTATCGGTCAGGAAACACTGAAGCTTTCTTT | CAGYRSGNTEAFF
- | TRBJ2-7 | once | TRBV12-3/TRBV12-4 | TGTGCCAGCAGTCTCGGGCGGGAGCAGTACTTC | CASSLGREQYF
TRBD2 | TRBJ2-3 | - | TRBV7-6 | TGTGCCAGCAGCTCGGGACTATCCAGCACAGATACGCAGTATTTT | CASSSGLSSTDTQYF
TRBD1 | TRBJ2-3 | - | TRBV18 | TGTGCCAGCTCACCATGGGGACAGACAGATACGCAGTATTTT | CASSPWGQTDTQYF
- | TRBJ2-3 | - | TRBV28 | TGTGCCAGCAGTTTATCCACAGATACGCAGTATTTT | CASSLSTDTQYF
- | TRBJ2-7 | - | TRBV13 | TGTGCCAGCAGCTTAGGTCAAGTCGTCTACGAGCAGTACTTC | CASSLGQVVYEQYF
TRBD1 | TRBJ1-5 | - | TRBV28 | TGTGCCAGCAGCCATAGACAGGGAGGTCAGCCCCAGCATTTT | CASSHRQGGQPQHF
- | TRBJ2-5 | - | TRBV5-5 | TGTGCCAGCAGCTTGTCAGAGACCCAGTACTTC | CASSLSETQYF
TRBD1 | TRBJ1-5 | - | TRBV19 | TGTGCCAGTAGTACGGGACAGGAGAATCAGCCCCAGCATTTT | CASSTGQENQPQHF
- | TRBJ2-5 | once | TRBV19 | TGTGCCAGTAGGGGCTCGCCATTGAAAGAGACCCAGTACTTC | CASRGSPLKETQYF
TRBD2 | TRBJ2-7 | - | TRBV6-4 | TGTGCCAGCAGTGAACTGACTAGCGGGAGGAAGTACTTC | CASSELTSGRKYF
- | TRBJ1-5 | - | TRBV10-3 | TGTGCCATCAGTGACGGGACCCCTGGGGGCAGTACGAATCAGCCCCAGCATTTT | CAISDGTPGGSTNQPQHF
TRBD1 | TRBJ2-7 | - | TRBV7-6 | TGTGCCAGCAGCCGGACAGGGGGCTCTTTTCTATACGAGCAGTACTTC | CASSRTGGSFLYEQYF
- | TRBJ2-2 | - | TRBV5-5 | TGTGCCAGCAGCCCATTCACAGGGCTCCAGCTGATCGGGGAGCTGTTTTTT | CASSPFTGLQLIGELFF
- | TRBJ2-1 | once | TRBV5-1 | TGCGCCAGCAGCTCCTCGTCTGGCAGGGGAGGCGATGAGCAGTTCTTC | CASSSSSGRGGDEQFF
- | TRBJ1-2 | - | TRBV3-1/TRBV3-2 | TGTGCCAGCAGCCAAGGGGAACGGGGCTACACCTTC | CASSQGERGYTF
TRBD2 | TRBJ2-5 | - | TRBV28 | TGTGCCAGCAGTCCAATAGAAGGGAAGACTAGCGGAGTGTACCAAGAGACCCAGTACTTC | CASSPIEGKTSGVYQETQYF
TRBD2 | TRBJ2-7 | - | TRBV4-1 | TGCGCCAGCGGCGGGCTAGCGGGACGATCCTACGAGCAGTACTTC | CASGGLAGRSYEQYF
TRBD1 | TRBJ1-2 | - | TRBV19 | TGTGCCAGTAGTAGTACGCGGACAGGGCCTCCAGCCCTCTATGGCTACACCTTC | CASSSTRTGPPALYGYTF
- | TRBJ1-5 | - | TRBV6-1 | TGTGCCAGCAGTGAAGGGGAGGGAACATTGGCGTATAGCAATCAGCCCCAGCATTTT | CASSEGEGTLAYSNQPQHF
- | TRBJ2-5 | - | TRBV5-6 | TGTGCCAGCAGCTCTATTACTAGCTCTCAAGAGACCCAGTACTTC | CASSSITSSQETQYF
- | TRBJ1-4 | once | TRBV4-1 | TGCGCCAGCAGCCCCGATGGGACTGGCAATCCCCAAACAAAACTGTTTTTT | CASSPDGTGNPQTKLFF
- | TRBJ1-4 | - | TRBV6-2/TRBV6-3 | TGTGCCAGCAGTTACTCGAGATTTAGTGGAGAAAAACTGTTTTTT | CASSYSRFSGEKLFF
TRBD2 | TRBJ2-2 | - | TRBV3-1/TRBV3-2 | TGTGCCAGCAGCCAAGTAATAGCGGGAAGCGGGGAGCTGTTTTTT | CASSQVIAGSGELFF
- | TRBJ2-4 | - | TRBV24-1 | TGTGCCACCAGTGATGGGGCCAAAAACATTCAGTACTTC | CATSDGAKNIQYF
- | TRBJ1-5 | - | TRBV15 | TGTGCCACCAGCCGACTTGGGGGGGGGTCGCCCAGCAATCAGCCCCAGCATTTT | CATSRLGGGSPSNQPQHF
- | TRBJ2-1 | - | TRBV2 | TGTGCCAGCAGTGAACAGGTTTACAATGAGCAGTTCTTC | CASSEQVYNEQFF
TRBD1 | TRBJ2-7 | - | TRBV9 | TGTGCCAGCAGCGTATCCGGACAGGGAACGTACGAGCAGTACTTC | CASSVSGQGTYEQYF
TRBD1 | TRBJ1-1 | - | TRBV12-5 | TGTGCTAGTGGTTTGGTACAGGGGGTTGGGACTGAAGCTTTCTTT | CASGLVQGVGTEAFF
- | TRBJ1-1 | - | TRBV2 | TGTGCCAGCAGCGGAGGGGGTCTCACTGAAGCTTTCTTT | CASSGGGLTEAFF
- | TRBJ2-2 | - | TRBV9 | TGTGCCAGCAGCGTAGGGCAGCTGAACACCGGGGAGCTGTTTTTT | CASSVGQLNTGELFF
- | TRBJ2-3 | - | TRBV19 | TGTGCCAGTAGTATCGGGGCTATGTTGGATACGCAGTATTTT | CASSIGAMLDTQYF
- | TRBJ1-2 | - | TRBV29-1 | TGCAGCGTTGAACGCAAGAACAGCCACTATGGCTACACCTTC | CSVERKNSHYGYTF
TRBD2 | TRBJ2-1 | - | TRBV28 | TGTGCCAGCAGTCCCGCTTCGGGAGGGATCTACAATGAGCAGTTCTTC | CASSPASGGIYNEQFF
TRBD1 | TRBJ2-7 | - | TRBV7-9 | TGTGCCAGCAGCCCCGTAACCGACAGGGGGCGCGACGAGCAGTACTTC | CASSPVTDRGRDEQYF
TRBD1 | TRBJ2-7 | - | TRBV7-9 | TGTGCCAGCAGCAATACGGGACAGGGGCAGTACGAGCAGTACTTC | CASSNTGQGQYEQYF
- | TRBJ1-2 | - | TRBV6-1 | TGTGCCAGCAGTGAGGGTTTTGGCTACACCTTC | CASSEGFGYTF
TRBD1 | TRBJ1-4 | - | TRBV6-5 | TGTGCCAGCAGTAGACAGGGGACTAATGAAAAACTGTTTTTT | CASSRQGTNEKLFF
- | TRBJ2-7 | - | TRBV3-1/TRBV3-2 | TGTGCCAGCAGCCAGGCAGGACAGTTGACCTACGAGCAGTACTTC | CASSQAGQLTYEQYF